The source of this T cell receptor beta chain is a study of cytomegalovirus exposure and HLA in healthy donors. The PCR had 60 Vbeta and 13 Jbeta primers. Profiled with immunoSEQ multiplex PCR; TCRdb holds only in-frame clones, not every one. The data contain about 110,000 clones, approximately 83% of them singletons. The CDR3 length is 17 residues. Germline CDR1 reads LGHNA; CDR2 reads YSLEER. Regarding this clone: With only one base between it and a far larger clone, this is likely a read error. This CDR3 is also generated by other DNA sequences in the sample.

The specimen sequenced was PBMCs. The chain employs TRBV4-3 and TRBJ2-7; possibly TRBD1 for D (6 bases). This receptor was taken from a man in his late teens or twenties in good health and CMV-seronegative. CDR3 residues: CASSQEYGTFDPYEQYF. Here the CDR3 DNA reads TGCGCCAGCAGCCAAGAGTATGGGACATTTGATCCCTACGAGCAGTATTTC.